This passage covers 19 T cell receptor beta chains from one sample sequenced in a study of T cells in Graves' hyperthyroidism and ophthalmopathy. What was amplified from RNA transcripts were TCR beta CDR3 regions. HTBI primers were the set used in a first-round RT-PCR of the TCR CDR3. TCRdb reanalysed the multiplex PCR reads using MiXCR and keeps one entry per CDR3 protein. The sample has about 59,000 distinct CDR3 sequences, roughly 50% seen once. The specimen was blood. The receptor source for this set is a woman aged 60 to 75 with Graves' ophthalmopathy.

J is TRBJ1-2 and V is TRBV20-1, with a weak D call TRBD1 (6 bases). CDR1 and CDR2 from the germline V gene are DFQATT and SNEGSKA (reference sequence). There are 12 residues in the CDR3. The V end was cut by 8 bases, the J end by 4 bases, with 14 bases between. CDR3 loop: CSPMGAVYGYTF. The CDR3 region has the DNA TGCAGTCCCATGGGGGCGGTCTATGGCTACACCTTC.

About this clonotype: With a much larger clone just one base away, this may be a read error. The chain links TRBV18 to TRBJ1-1, with no clear D. This CDR3 comprises 13 residues. V was pared by 2 bases and J by 3 bases, with 7 bases between. CDR1 and CDR2 (germline): KGHSH, LQKENI. The CDR3 region is CASSPEWDTEAFF. CDR3 in DNA: TGTGCCAGCTCACCAGAATGGGACACTGAAGCTTTCTTT.

The chain carries TRBV20-1 and TRBJ2-7; 11 bases match TRBD2. CDR1 is DFQATT, CDR2 SNEGSKA, per germline (reference sequence). CDR3 size: 15 residues. V lost 0 bases and J lost 3; bases outside the gene matches: 4. The CDR3 DNA follows: TGCAGTGCTAGAGATGGGCTAGCGGGGGGCTACGAGCAGTACTTC. This codes for CSARDGLAGGYEQYF.

The chain employs TRBV10-2 and TRBJ2-1; D call uncertain. The ends were cut back, 6 bases at V and 4 bases at J, with 4 bases in the middle. Germline V gives CDR1 WSHSY, CDR2 SAAADI. CDR3 size: 11 residues. CDR3 coding DNA: TGCGCCAGCAGACTGTACAATGAGCAGTTCTTC. Protein product: CASRLYNEQFF.

There are many counts of this clonotype. The rearrangement uses TRBV7-9 and TRBJ1-4; 11 bases align to TRBD1. The V segment lost 6 bases and the J segment 6 bases; nucleotides outside the gene matches: 9. Germline V lookup: CDR1 SEHNR, CDR2 FQNEAQ (reference sequence). CDR3 length: 16 amino acids. CDR3 nucleotides: TGTGCCAGCAGTCGCCACATGGGACAGGGGGATGAAAAACTGTTTTTT. It encodes CASSRHMGQGDEKLFF.

This sequence joins TRBV20-1 and TRBJ2-7; 12 bases match TRBD2. The CDR3 extends over 18 amino acids. Trimming cost V 5 bases and J 7 bases; bases outside gene matches: 21. The germline V gene has CDR1 DFQATT and CDR2 SNEGSKA (reference sequence). CDR3: CSAWDTLGASGRAGEQYF. The CDR3 DNA reads as TGCAGTGCTTGGGACACCCTTGGAGCTAGCGGGAGGGCAGGGGAGCAGTACTTC.

The chain recombines TRBV9 with TRBJ1-2; the D gene is possibly TRBD1 (5 bases). Trimming took off 2 bases at V and 5 bases at J, with 13 bases between the two ends. The CDR3 contains 14 residues. Germline CDR1 is SGDLS and CDR2 is YYNGEE. The CDR3, as DNA: TGTGCCAGCAGCGTGGGGCAGGGAGGATATGGCTACACCTTC. Its protein product is CASSVGQGGYGYTF.

This clonotype appeared many times. The chain is built from TRBV27 and TRBJ2-1, with 11 bases lining up with TRBD2. CDR3 length: 16 amino acids. Trimming removed 6 bases from V and 6 bases from J; junction bases left unmatched: 10. Germline CDR1 is MNHEY and CDR2 is SMNVEV (reference sequence). The CDR3 nucleotides read TGTGCCAGCAGGACTAGCGGGGCCGGCCTTGGCAATGAGCAGTTCTTC. Protein: CASRTSGAGLGNEQFF.

The chain couples TRBV9 to TRBJ2-1, with D possibly matching TRBD2 (5 bases). CDR1 is SGDLS, CDR2 YYNGEE, per germline. CDR3 length equals 18 residues. Trimming shortened V by 0 bases and J by 15 bases, and 31 bases separated the two germline ends. This chain's CDR3 is CASSVEVNPDTGELSTFF. CDR3 in DNA: TGTGCCAGCAGCGTAGAGGTTAATCCAGACACCGGGGAGCTGAGTACGTTCTTC.

In this sample, this clonotype turned up many times. This chain links TRBV5-1 with TRBJ2-3, with D possibly being TRBD1 (5 bases). Trimming shortened V by 0 bases and J by 7 bases, and 15 bases separated the two germline ends. Germline V gene data show CDR1 as SGHRS and CDR2 as YFSETQ. CDR3 length equals 15 residues. The CDR3 DNA reads TGCGCCAGCAGCTTGGACAGGTTGGGGCTAAATACGCAGTATTTT. It encodes CASSLDRLGLNTQYF.

This clonotype was counted a single time. The rearrangement joins TRBV6-5 to TRBJ2-3; TRBD2 might be the D (5 bases). This CDR3 region has 14 residues. Germline CDR1 and CDR2: MNHEY and SVGAGI. Trimming cost V 2 bases and J 1 base, with 7 bases left between them. The CDR3, as DNA: TGTGCCAGCAGTTACGAGGAGGGCACAGATACGCAGTATTTT. It encodes CASSYEEGTDTQYF.

This sequence joins TRBV24-1 and TRBJ2-7; D call uncertain. Germline V gene data show CDR1 as KGHDR and CDR2 as SFDVKD. The V and J ends lost 3 bases and 4 bases respectively, with 3 bases between them. There are 11 residues in the CDR3. CDR3 sequence: CATSDAYEQYF. In DNA form, the CDR3 reads TGTGCCACCAGTGATGCATACGAGCAGTACTTC.

This chain uses TRBV12-3 or TRBV12-4 with TRBJ1-2, with 7 positions matching TRBD1. With V trimmed by 5 bases and J by 1 base, 16 bases remained unmatched. The length of the CDR3 is 18 residues. As DNA, the CDR3 is TGTGCCAGCAGTACCGCCTTAACAGGGGAGGGATATAACTATGGCTACACCTTC. Protein product: CASSTALTGEGYNYGYTF.

This clonotype showed up many times. The CDR3 region is CSALTKTNTEAFF. The CDR3 DNA reads as TGCAGTGCTCTTACCAAGACGAACACTGAAGCTTTCTTT. The chain couples TRBV20-1 to TRBJ1-1; unclear D gene. Germline V CDR1 and CDR2: DFQATT, SNEGSKA (reference sequence). This CDR3 has 13 residues. The V gene lost 5 bases and the J gene lost 1 base, with 11 bases spanning the gap.

The CDR3, as DNA: TGTGCCAGCAGCCAACAGGGCGGGAACACTGAAGCTTTCTTT. This encodes CASSQQGGNTEAFF. The chain links TRBV7-3 to TRBJ1-1; possibly TRBD1 for D (6 bases). The CDR3 is 14 residues long. Looked up from germline, CDR1 is SGHTA and CDR2 is FQGTGA. The V end lost 5 bases, the J end lost 1 base, and 11 bases lay between the germline ends. Combining the CDR3 with reference TRBV7-3 and TRBJ1-1 gives the whole variable domain GAGVSQTPSNKVTEKGKYVELRCDPISGHTALYWYRQSLGQGPEFLIYFQGTGAADDSGLPNDRFFAVRPEGSVSTLKIQRTERGDSAVYLCASSQQGGNTEAFFGQGTRLTVV.

This clonotype was seen ten or more times. This rearrangement joins TRBV19 to TRBJ1-5; D perhaps matches TRBD1 (6 bases). From germline, CDR1 is LNHDA and CDR2 SQIVND (reference sequence). Between the trimmed V and J ends, which lost 5 bases and 5 bases, there was a span of 13 bases. This CDR3 spans 14 amino acids. The DNA for the CDR3 is TGTGCCAGTAGTTTTACAGGGTACGATCAGCCCCAGCATTTT. Its protein is CASSFTGYDQPQHF.

At least ten counts were recorded for this clonotype. DNA of the CDR3: TGTGCCACCAGCAGCATAGCGGGAGAGACCCAGTACTTC. Residues: CATSSIAGETQYF. The chain employs TRBV15 and TRBJ2-5; 7 bases map to TRBD2. The CDR3 covers 13 residues. J gave up 4 bases and V 3 bases, and 2 bases lay outside the gene matches. In germline, CDR1 is LNHNV, CDR2 YYDKDF (reference sequence).

In this sample, this clonotype is medium-sized (0.01 to 0.1%). The chain carries TRBV29-1 and TRBJ2-1; 13 bases fit TRBD2. The junction had 3 bases not matched to a gene; V was cut back by 4 bases and J by 6 bases. The CDR3 is made up of 14 amino acids. Germline CDR1 and CDR2: SQVTM and ANQGSEA. The CDR3: CSVGTSGGSNEQFF. For the CDR3, the DNA is TGCAGCGTTGGGACTAGCGGGGGCAGCAATGAGCAGTTCTTC.

At least ten counts were recorded for this clonotype. The chain links TRBV7-9 to TRBJ2-7; D is possibly TRBD1 (6 bases). The V gene lost 5 bases and the J gene lost 2 bases, with 16 bases spanning the gap. The CDR3 sequence is 15 residues long. Per germline, CDR1 SEHNR and CDR2 FQNEAQ (reference sequence). CDR3 nucleotides: TGTGCCAGCAGCATCAGGACAGACCCAACCTACGAGCAGTACTTC. Translating it yields CASSIRTDPTYEQYF.